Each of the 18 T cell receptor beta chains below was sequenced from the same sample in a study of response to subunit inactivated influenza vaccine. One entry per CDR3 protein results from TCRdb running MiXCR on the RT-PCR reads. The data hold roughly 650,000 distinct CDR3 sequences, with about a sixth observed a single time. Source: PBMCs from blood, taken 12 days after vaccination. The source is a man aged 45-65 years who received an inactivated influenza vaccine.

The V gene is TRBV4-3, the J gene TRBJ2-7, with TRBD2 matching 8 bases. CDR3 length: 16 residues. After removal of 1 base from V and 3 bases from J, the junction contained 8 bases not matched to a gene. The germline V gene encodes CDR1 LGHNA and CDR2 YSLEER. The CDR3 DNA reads TGCGCCAGCAGCCAAGGATTGGCGGGAGGCAACTACGAGCAGTACTTC. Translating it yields CASSQGLAGGNYEQYF.

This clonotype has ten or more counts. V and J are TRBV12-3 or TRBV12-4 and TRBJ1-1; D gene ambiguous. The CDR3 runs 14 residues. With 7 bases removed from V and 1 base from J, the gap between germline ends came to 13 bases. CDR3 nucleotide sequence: TGTGCCAGCAACACACCCCCACAGAACACTGAAGCTTTCTTT. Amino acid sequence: CASNTPPQNTEAFF.

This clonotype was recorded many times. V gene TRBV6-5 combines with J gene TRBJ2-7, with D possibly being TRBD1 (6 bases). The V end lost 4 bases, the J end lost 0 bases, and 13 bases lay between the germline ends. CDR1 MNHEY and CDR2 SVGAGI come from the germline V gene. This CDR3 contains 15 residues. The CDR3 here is CASSFGDRPSYEQYF. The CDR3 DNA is TGTGCCAGCAGTTTCGGCGACAGGCCCTCCTACGAGCAGTACTTC.

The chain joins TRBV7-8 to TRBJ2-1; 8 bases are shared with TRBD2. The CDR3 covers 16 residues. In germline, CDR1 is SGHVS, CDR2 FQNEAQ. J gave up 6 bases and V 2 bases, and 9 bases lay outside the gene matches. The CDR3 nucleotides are TGTGCCAGCAGCTTATTATCCGGGACTAGGGGCAATGAGCAGTTCTTC. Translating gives CASSLLSGTRGNEQFF.

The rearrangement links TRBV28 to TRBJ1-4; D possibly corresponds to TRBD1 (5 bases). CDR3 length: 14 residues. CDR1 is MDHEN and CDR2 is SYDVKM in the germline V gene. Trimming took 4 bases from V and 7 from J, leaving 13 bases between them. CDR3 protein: CASSWRRGPEKLFF. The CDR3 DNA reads TGTGCCAGCAGTTGGCGAAGGGGTCCTGAAAAACTGTTTTTT.

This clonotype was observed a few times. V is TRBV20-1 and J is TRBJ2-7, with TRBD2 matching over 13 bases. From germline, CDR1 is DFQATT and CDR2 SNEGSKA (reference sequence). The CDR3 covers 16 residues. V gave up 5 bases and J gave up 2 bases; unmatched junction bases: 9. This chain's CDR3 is CSAVGLAGITAYEQYF. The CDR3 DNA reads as TGCAGTGCTGTGGGACTAGCGGGAATAACCGCCTACGAGCAGTACTTC.

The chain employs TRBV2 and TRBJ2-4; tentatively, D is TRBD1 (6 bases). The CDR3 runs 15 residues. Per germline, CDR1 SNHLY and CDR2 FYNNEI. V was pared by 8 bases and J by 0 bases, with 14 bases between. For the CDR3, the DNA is TGTGCCAGCTCCGGACAGACCATAGCCAAAAACATTCAGTACTTC. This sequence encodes CASSGQTIAKNIQYF.

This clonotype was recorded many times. CDR3: CASWGGGELFF. The CDR3 bases are TGTGCCAGTTGGGGCGGCGGGGAGCTGTTTTTT. This chain uses TRBV25-1 with TRBJ2-2, with D tentatively TRBD1 (5 bases). The germline V and J ends were trimmed by 9 bases and 7 bases, with 9 bases remaining between them. This CDR3 is 11 amino acids long. The germline CDR1 and CDR2 sequences are MGHDK and SYGVNS. Filled out from reference TRBV25-1 and TRBJ2-2, the complete variable domain reads EADIYQTPRYLVIGTGKKITLECSQTMGHDKMYWYQQDPGMELHLIHYSYGVNSTEKGDLSSESTVSRIRTEHFPLTLESARPSHTSQYLCASWGGGELFFGEGSRLTVL.

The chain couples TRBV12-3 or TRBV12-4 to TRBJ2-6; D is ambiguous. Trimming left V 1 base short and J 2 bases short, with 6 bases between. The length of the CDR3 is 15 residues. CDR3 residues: CASSLVVTGANVLTF. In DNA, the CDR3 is TGTGCCAGCAGTTTAGTGGTAACTGGGGCCAACGTCCTGACTTTC.

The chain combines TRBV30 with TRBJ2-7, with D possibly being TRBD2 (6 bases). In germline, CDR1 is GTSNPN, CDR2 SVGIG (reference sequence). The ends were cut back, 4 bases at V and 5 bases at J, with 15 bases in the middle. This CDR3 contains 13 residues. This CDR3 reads CAWKERVVHEQYF. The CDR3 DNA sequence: TGTGCCTGGAAGGAGCGGGTCGTCCACGAGCAGTACTTC.

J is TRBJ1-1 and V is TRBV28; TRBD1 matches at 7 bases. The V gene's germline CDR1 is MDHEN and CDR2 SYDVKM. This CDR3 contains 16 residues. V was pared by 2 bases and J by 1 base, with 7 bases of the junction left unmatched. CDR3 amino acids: CASSLELAGGNTEAFF. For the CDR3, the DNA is TGTGCCAGCAGTTTAGAGCTCGCAGGGGGGAACACTGAAGCTTTCTTT.

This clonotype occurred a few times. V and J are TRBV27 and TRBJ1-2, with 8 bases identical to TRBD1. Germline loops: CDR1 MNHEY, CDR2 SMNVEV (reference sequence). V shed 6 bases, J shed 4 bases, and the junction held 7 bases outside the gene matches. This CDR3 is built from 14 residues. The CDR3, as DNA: TGTGCCAGCAGGCTACAGGGGGGAGCCTATGGCTACACCTTC. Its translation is CASRLQGGAYGYTF.

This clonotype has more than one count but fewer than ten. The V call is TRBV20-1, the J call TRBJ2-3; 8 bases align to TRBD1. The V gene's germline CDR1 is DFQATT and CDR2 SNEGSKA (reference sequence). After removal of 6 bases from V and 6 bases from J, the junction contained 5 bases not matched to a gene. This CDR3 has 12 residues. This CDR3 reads CSADRGVDTQYF. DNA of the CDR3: TGCAGTGCCGACAGGGGTGTGGATACGCAGTATTTT.

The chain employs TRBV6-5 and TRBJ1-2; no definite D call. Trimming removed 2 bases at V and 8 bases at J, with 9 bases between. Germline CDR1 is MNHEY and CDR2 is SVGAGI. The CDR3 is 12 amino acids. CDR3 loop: CASSYGGGGYTF. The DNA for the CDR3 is TGTGCCAGCAGTTACGGAGGCGGGGGCTACACCTTC.

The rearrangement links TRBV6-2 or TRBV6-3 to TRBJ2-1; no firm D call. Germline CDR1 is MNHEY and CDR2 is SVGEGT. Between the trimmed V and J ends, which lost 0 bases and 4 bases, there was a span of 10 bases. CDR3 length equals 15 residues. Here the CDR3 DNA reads TGTGCCAGCAGTTACTCGGGAATGAGGTACAATGAGCAGTTCTTC. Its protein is CASSYSGMRYNEQFF.

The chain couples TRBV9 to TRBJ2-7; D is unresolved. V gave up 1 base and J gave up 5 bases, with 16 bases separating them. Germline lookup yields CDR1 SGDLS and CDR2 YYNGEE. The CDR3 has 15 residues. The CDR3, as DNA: TGTGCCAGCAGCGTAATGAAGTACCCCTGGGACGAGCAGTACTTC. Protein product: CASSVMKYPWDEQYF.

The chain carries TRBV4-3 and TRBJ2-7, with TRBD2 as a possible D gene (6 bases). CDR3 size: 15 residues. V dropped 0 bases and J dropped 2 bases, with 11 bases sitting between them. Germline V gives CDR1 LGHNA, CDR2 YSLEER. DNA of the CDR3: TGCGCCAGCAGCCAAGATTCCGGGGGACCCTACGAGCAGTACTTC. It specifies CASSQDSGGPYEQYF.

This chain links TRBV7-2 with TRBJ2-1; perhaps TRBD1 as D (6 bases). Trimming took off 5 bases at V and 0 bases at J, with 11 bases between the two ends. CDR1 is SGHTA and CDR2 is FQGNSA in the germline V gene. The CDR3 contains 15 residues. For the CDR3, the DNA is TGTGCCAGCAGCACAACAGGGAGCTCCTACAATGAGCAGTTCTTC. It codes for CASSTTGSSYNEQFF.